The 16 T cell receptor beta chains reported below all come from one sample, sequenced in a study of CD8 T cells in ankylosing spondylitis. General study findings and limits: Among TCR beta sequences, a motif of about 8 highly homologous variants appeared characteristic of ankylosing spondylitis blood.

What these receptors recognize is not known. TCRdb used MiXCR to reprocess the 5' RACE reads, holding one entry per CDR3 protein. Here the sample spans fewer than 750,000 distinct CDR3 sequences, 15% to 20% being singletons. Sequenced: blood, either unsorted or a sorted T cell fraction (not recorded which). The source of these receptors is a male donor with ankylosing spondylitis.

This chain connects TRBV4-3 to TRBJ2-2; no firm D call. Trimming left V 0 bases short and J 1 base short, with 9 bases between. This CDR3 is built from 16 residues. Germline-derived CDR1 and CDR2 are LGHNA and YSLEER. In DNA form, the CDR3 reads TGCGCCAGCAGCCAAGAGGTGACGGTGAACACCGGGGAGCTGTTTTTT. Residues: CASSQEVTVNTGELFF.

This clonotype turned up a few times. The rearrangement joins TRBV29-1 to TRBJ2-1; 10 bases map to TRBD2. J lost 6 bases, V lost 2 bases, and 16 bases had no gene match. Germline V lookup: CDR1 SQVTM, CDR2 ANQGSEA. The CDR3 totals 18 residues. This chain's CDR3 is CSVEREGLAGVGFNEQFF. CDR3 sequence (DNA): TGCAGCGTTGAACGCGAGGGGCTAGCGGGAGTTGGTTTCAATGAGCAGTTCTTC.

The chain links TRBV4-3 to TRBJ2-7; 8 bases are a match to TRBD1. V was clipped by 0 bases and J by 4 bases; unmatched bases: 8. Germline CDR1 is LGHNA and CDR2 is YSLEER. The CDR3 sequence is 16 residues long. The DNA for the CDR3 is TGCGCCAGCAGCCAAGATTGGACAGGGAATTTTTACGAGCAGTACTTC. Its translation is CASSQDWTGNFYEQYF.

As concerns this clonotype: It is likely a read error, because the conserved phenylalanine at the end of the CDR3 is missing. This chain uses TRBV7-6 with TRBJ2-1, with 7 bases matching TRBD2. From germline, CDR1 is SGHVS and CDR2 FNYEAQ. Trimming took 5 bases from V and 3 from J; bases not matched to a gene: 19. The CDR3 spans 19 residues. CDR3 sequence: CASSLPAGRTSMVYNEQFL. The CDR3 nucleotides are TGTGCCAGCAGCCTACCAGCGGGCCGGACTAGTATGGTCTACAATGAGCAGTTCCTC.

The rearrangement joins TRBV12-3 or TRBV12-4 to TRBJ2-3, with 10 bases fitting TRBD2. V lost 6 bases and J lost 10; bases outside the gene matches: 10. The CDR3 extends over 14 amino acids. The CDR3 DNA is TGTGCCAGCAGCTCTGGACTAGCGGCCCTATCGCAGTATTTT. Translation: CASSSGLAALSQYF.

The chain links TRBV30 to TRBJ2-5; 9 bases map to TRBD2. Unmatched junction bases numbered 5, after V lost 0 bases and J lost 3 bases. This CDR3 region has 15 residues. Germline values: CDR1 GTSNPN, CDR2 SVGIG (reference sequence). This CDR3 is CAWSVGGLAKETQYF. CDR3 bases: TGTGCCTGGAGTGTGGGCGGACTAGCGAAAGAGACCCAGTACTTC.

The V call is TRBV27, the J call TRBJ1-1; tentatively, D is TRBD1 (5 bases). CDR1 and CDR2 (germline): MNHEY, SMNVEV (reference sequence). The V and J ends lost 0 bases and 11 bases respectively, with 22 bases between them. The CDR3 contains 16 residues. The CDR3, as DNA: TGTGCCAGCAGTTTATCGGTATGGGGGGGACTGACTTCGGCTTTCTTT. Protein product: CASSLSVWGGLTSAFF.

The rearrangement joins TRBV4-3 to TRBJ2-7; TRBD2 matches at 7 bases. The germline V gene encodes CDR1 LGHNA and CDR2 YSLEER. Trimming took 0 bases from V and 3 from J; bases not matched to a gene: 8. This CDR3 contains 16 residues. Written as DNA, the CDR3 is TGCGCCAGCAGCCAAGATTATGAGACTAGCTTCTACGAGCAGTACTTC. Translation gives CASSQDYETSFYEQYF.

The chain joins TRBV6-5 to TRBJ2-3; no definite D call. Germline CDR1 is MNHEY and CDR2 is SVGAGI. V lost 6 bases, J lost 0 bases, and 22 bases lay in between. The CDR3 length is 18 residues. CDR3 protein: CASSLTRLFGDSTDTQYF. CDR3 nucleotides: TGTGCCAGCAGCTTAACCCGGTTGTTCGGCGATAGCACAGATACGCAGTATTTT.

This clonotype appeared a few times. The chain is built from TRBV7-9 and TRBJ2-7; TRBD2 aligns across 8 bases. CDR3 length equals 15 residues. Trimming at V came to 1 base and at J to 5 bases, leaving 7 bases not matched to a gene. CDR1 is SEHNR, CDR2 FQNEAQ, per germline (reference sequence). CDR3 bases: TGTGCCAGCAGCTTAGGCAGCGGGAGTAAAGACGAGCAGTACTTC. Translated: CASSLGSGSKDEQYF.

The chain carries TRBV6-5 and TRBJ1-4; D is uncertain. The V and J ends lost 0 bases and 3 bases respectively, with 8 bases between them. Germline V gene data show CDR1 as MNHEY and CDR2 as SVGAGI. The CDR3 covers 15 residues. The CDR3 is CASSYSGVANEKLFF. The DNA of the CDR3 is TGTGCCAGCAGTTACTCAGGAGTGGCTAATGAAAAACTGTTTTTT.

This clonotype was seen repeatedly, ten times or more. V and J are TRBV20-1 and TRBJ2-1; perhaps TRBD2 as D (7 bases). Germline V gives CDR1 DFQATT, CDR2 SNEGSKA (reference sequence). This CDR3 contains 17 residues. V lost 0 bases and J 7 bases, leaving 22 bases between the germline ends. The CDR3 is CSARDLLGGGPGNEQFF. CDR3 nucleotides: TGCAGTGCTAGAGACCTTCTAGGGGGAGGGCCTGGTAATGAGCAGTTCTTC.

The chain employs TRBV12-3 or TRBV12-4 and TRBJ2-1, with 9 bases identical to TRBD2. V shed 2 bases, J shed 12 bases, and the junction held 2 bases outside the gene matches. The CDR3 covers 12 residues. CDR3 sequence (DNA): TGTGCCAGCAGTTTACAAGCGGGAGGGCAGTTCTTC. Translation gives CASSLQAGGQFF.

This clonotype was observed a handful of times. The chain carries TRBV20-1 and TRBJ2-7; TRBD2 agrees at 9 bases. The junction had 9 bases not matched to a gene; V was cut back by 3 bases and J by 3 bases. The CDR3 is made up of 15 amino acids. Germline CDR1 and CDR2: DFQATT and SNEGSKA (reference sequence). CDR3 sequence: CSASPSAGGLYEQYF. The CDR3 coding sequence is TGCAGTGCTAGTCCGTCAGCGGGAGGTCTCTACGAGCAGTACTTC.

J is TRBJ2-1 and V is TRBV7-9; no clear D. This CDR3 region has 15 residues. V was pared by 1 base and J by 6 bases, with 13 bases between. The germline V gene encodes CDR1 SEHNR and CDR2 FQNEAQ (reference sequence). CDR3 coding DNA: TGTGCCAGCAGCTTAGATCTAGGTGTCGGCAATGAGCAGTTCTTC. Translated, it gives CASSLDLGVGNEQFF.

In its sample, this clonotype was seen a few times. The V gene is TRBV12-3 or TRBV12-4, the J gene TRBJ2-5; D tentatively fits TRBD1 or TRBD2 (5 bases each). V lost 3 bases, J lost 2 bases, and 10 bases lay in between. CDR3 size: 14 residues. The CDR3 spells CASSFTGLQETQYF. The CDR3 coding sequence is TGTGCCAGCAGTTTTACGGGGCTACAAGAGACCCAGTACTTC.